This passage covers 32 T cell receptor beta chains from one sample sequenced in a study of T-cell memory formation after mild COVID-19. From the 5' RACE reads, TCRdb called clonotypes with MiXCR, one entry per CDR3 protein. The table records about 150,000 distinct CDR3 sequences, 13% of them present only once. The specimen sequenced was PBMCs or a T cell subset sorted from them (not recorded which). Receptors were obtained from a man aged 18 to 35 who had mild COVID-19 (a few samples of this study predate the infection). Cell type and time point are not known.

The rearrangement uses TRBV18 and TRBJ1-1; D remains unclear. The CDR3 is made up of 12 amino acids. V lost 1 base and J lost 7, with 7 bases in between. The germline V gene has CDR1 KGHSH and CDR2 LQKENI. The CDR3 nucleotides are TGTGCCAGCTCACCACAGGACCGTGAAGCTTTCTTT. Residues: CASSPQDREAFF. The whole variable domain, remainder taken from reference TRBV18 and TRBJ1-1, is NAGVMQNPRHLVRRRGQEARLRCSPMKGHSHVYWYRQLPEEGLKFMVYLQKENIIDESGMPKERFSAEFPKEGPSILRIQQVVRGDSAAYFCASSPQDREAFFGQGTRLTVV.

In its sample, this clonotype was seen a few times. This chain joins TRBV7-2 and TRBJ1-2; no definite D call. Germline CDR1 and CDR2: SGHTA and FQGNSA. Deletions cut 2 bases from V and 0 bases from J, with 7 bases between. CDR3 length: 14 residues. The DNA of the CDR3 is TGTGCCAGCAGCTTATGGGAAACTAACTATGGCTACACCTTC. This encodes CASSLWETNYGYTF.

This clonotype appeared many times. The CDR3 region has the DNA TGTGCCAGCAGCTTGAACCGGGACAGGGCTTTCTTT. It is translated as CASSLNRDRAFF. The chain has TRBV5-4 and TRBJ1-1; 8 positions match TRBD1. Germline V gene sequence: CDR1 SGHNT, CDR2 YYREEE (reference sequence). CDR3 length: 12 amino acids. V shed 1 base and J 11 bases; nucleotides not matched to a gene: 4.

The rearrangement links TRBV11-1 to TRBJ2-1; D may be TRBD1 (5 bases). The CDR3 contains 14 residues. V lost 1 base and J 6 bases, leaving 10 bases between the germline ends. The germline V gene has CDR1 SGHAT and CDR2 FQDESV (reference sequence). CDR3 sequence (DNA): TGTGCCAGCAGCTTAGTCTTGCAGGGCAATGAGCAGTTCTTC. It specifies CASSLVLQGNEQFF.

This clonotype was picked up a small number of times. J is TRBJ2-5 and V is TRBV7-2, with 7 bases lining up with TRBD2. Germline CDR1 SGHTA, CDR2 FQGNSA. There are 14 residues in the CDR3. The V gene end was trimmed by 6 bases and the J gene end by 5 bases; junction bases not matched to a gene: 9. The CDR3 reads CASSAAGVGETQYF. The CDR3 DNA follows: TGTGCCAGCAGTGCCGCGGGGGTCGGGGAGACCCAGTACTTC.

This clonotype was observed a handful of times. The chain carries TRBV20-1 and TRBJ1-4; 8 bases are shared with TRBD1. The CDR3 is 13 residues long. Germline loops: CDR1 DFQATT, CDR2 SNEGSKA (reference sequence). Trimming at V came to 4 bases and at J to 7 bases, leaving 5 bases not matched to a gene. The CDR3 sequence is CSATTGVREKLFF. The CDR3 coding sequence is TGCAGTGCTACGACAGGGGTGCGTGAAAAACTGTTTTTT.

In this sample, this clonotype turned up many times. The chain links TRBV5-1 to TRBJ2-3, with TRBD2 matching over 10 bases. Trimming at V came to 4 bases and at J to 0 bases, leaving 5 bases not matched to a gene. CDR3 length: 16 residues. Germline CDR1 is SGHRS and CDR2 is YFSETQ. The CDR3 region has the DNA TGCGCCAGCAGCCTTAGCGGGGGGACTAGCACAGATACGCAGTATTTT. As protein: CASSLSGGTSTDTQYF.

This clonotype was observed a handful of times. The genes are TRBV18 and TRBJ2-6; no reliable D call. The germline V and J ends were trimmed by 6 bases and 1 base, with 7 bases remaining between them. Germline V lookup: CDR1 KGHSH, CDR2 LQKENI. The CDR3 loop spans 14 amino acids. This CDR3 is CASSQPSGANVLTF. DNA for the CDR3: TGTGCCAGCTCTCAACCTTCTGGGGCCAACGTCCTGACTTTC.

This clonotype was observed a few times. The chain is built from TRBV12-3 or TRBV12-4 and TRBJ2-1; D perhaps matches TRBD1 (6 bases). Trimming left V 6 bases short and J 7 bases short, with 19 bases between. The CDR3 sequence is 15 residues long. The CDR3: CASRSRDTLGNEQFF. The CDR3 DNA reads as TGTGCCAGCAGGTCCCGGGACACCCTCGGGAATGAGCAGTTCTTC.

V and J are TRBV24-1 and TRBJ2-3; 12 bases agree with TRBD2. The germline V gene has CDR1 KGHDR and CDR2 SFDVKD. V lost 4 bases and J lost 6; bases outside the gene matches: 10. The CDR3 spans 17 residues. As DNA, the CDR3 is TGTGCCACCAGTGAAGGACTAGCGGGGCCATGGAGGGATACGCAGTATTTT. Protein: CATSEGLAGPWRDTQYF.

This sequence joins TRBV10-3 and TRBJ2-2; 10 nucleotides line up with TRBD1. The CDR3 length is 17 residues. J gave up 4 bases and V 3 bases, and 8 bases lay outside the gene matches. Germline lookup yields CDR1 ENHRY and CDR2 SYGVKD. CDR3 in amino acids: CAISEGERTGGTGELFF. CDR3 sequence (DNA): TGTGCCATCAGTGAAGGGGAAAGGACAGGGGGCACCGGGGAGCTGTTTTTT.

The chain couples TRBV7-6 to TRBJ2-7; no reliable D call. The CDR3 has 12 residues. Trimming took off 8 bases at V and 3 bases at J, with 11 bases between the two ends. The germline V gene has CDR1 SGHVS and CDR2 FNYEAQ. This CDR3 is CASAMDGYEQYF. In nucleotides, the CDR3 is TGTGCCAGCGCTATGGACGGCTACGAGCAGTACTTC.

This sequence joins TRBV7-2 and TRBJ1-2; D remains unclear. Trimming stripped 6 bases from V and 8 bases from J, with 16 bases between. Germline V CDR1 and CDR2: SGHTA, FQGNSA. This CDR3 contains 13 residues. DNA of the CDR3: TGTGCCAGCAGTCTTGGACTGGGTCGGGGCTACACCTTC. Protein product: CASSLGLGRGYTF.

There are a few counts of this clonotype. The chain uses TRBV7-9 and TRBJ1-5, with TRBD1 identical over 7 bases. Trimming cost V 5 bases and J 0 bases; bases outside gene matches: 4. CDR1 and CDR2 (germline): SEHNR, FQNEAQ (reference sequence). The length of the CDR3 is 15 residues. The chain's CDR3 is CASSEGQTSNQPQHF. The CDR3, as DNA: TGTGCCAGCAGCGAGGGACAGACTAGCAATCAGCCCCAGCATTTT.

CDR3 coding DNA: TGCAGTGCTTCCGGGACGGGGTATGGCTACACCTTC. This translates into CSASGTGYGYTF. The chain recombines TRBV20-1 with TRBJ1-2, with TRBD1 as a possible D gene (5 bases). Trimming removed 5 bases from V and 5 bases from J, with 12 bases in between. Looked up from germline, CDR1 is DFQATT and CDR2 is SNEGSKA (reference sequence). CDR3 size: 12 residues.

This clonotype was seen a handful of times. CDR3 sequence (DNA): TGCAGTGCTAGAGATCCGATTTTCTCGACCTACACCTTC. Translating it yields CSARDPIFSTYTF. The chain uses TRBV20-1 and TRBJ1-2; D uncertain. Germline CDR1 and CDR2: DFQATT and SNEGSKA (reference sequence). The CDR3 is 13 residues long. The germline V and J ends were trimmed by 0 bases and 10 bases, with 15 bases remaining between them.

This clonotype was found many times. The V gene is TRBV5-1, the J gene TRBJ1-2; no firm D call. Trimming took 3 bases from V and 0 from J, leaving 15 bases between them. The CDR3 has 16 amino acids. Looked up from germline, CDR1 is SGHRS and CDR2 is YFSETQ. The CDR3, as DNA: TGCGCCAGCAGCTCGGAGGCCGGAGCCGCTAACTATGGCTACACCTTC. Residues: CASSSEAGAANYGYTF.

This clonotype was recorded at least ten times. This chain connects TRBV7-2 to TRBJ2-7, with D perhaps TRBD2 (6 bases). Per the germline V gene, CDR1 is SGHTA and CDR2 is FQGNSA. This CDR3 contains 13 residues. V was shortened by 5 bases and J by 6 bases, with 14 bases between the two germline ends. As DNA, the CDR3 is TGTGCCAGCAGCGACCGGAGGGAGCGCGAGCAGTACTTC. This codes for CASSDRREREQYF.

The chain joins TRBV19 to TRBJ2-6, with no clear D. V was pared by 7 bases and J by 1 base, with 11 bases between. There are 15 residues in the CDR3. Germline CDR1 reads LNHDA; CDR2 reads SQIVND (reference sequence). CDR3 sequence (DNA): TGTGCCAGTAACTTTGACTCGTCTGGGGCCAACGTCCTGACTTTC. Translating it yields CASNFDSSGANVLTF.

This chain uses TRBV20-1 with TRBJ2-2; weak D call: TRBD2 (6 bases). The CDR3 covers 14 residues. V was clipped by 3 bases and J by 0 bases, with 8 bases between them. The germline CDR1 and CDR2 sequences are DFQATT and SNEGSKA (reference sequence). This CDR3 is CSARRGTNTGELFF. CDR3 DNA sequence: TGCAGTGCTAGGCGGGGTACGAACACCGGGGAGCTGTTTTTT.

In this sample, this clonotype turned up a few times. This chain uses TRBV20-1 with TRBJ1-2; D perhaps matches TRBD1 (5 bases). The V end was cut by 5 bases, the J end by 1 base, with 14 bases between. Germline-derived CDR1 and CDR2 are DFQATT and SNEGSKA (reference sequence). The CDR3 totals 14 residues. The CDR3, as DNA: TGCAGTGCTCCAAGCGGGACGGTTAACTATGGCTACACCTTC. Translation gives CSAPSGTVNYGYTF.

This clonotype was seen only a few times. The chain couples TRBV9 to TRBJ2-1; 7 positions match TRBD2. Trimming cost V 2 bases and J 1 base; bases outside gene matches: 3. The CDR3 runs 15 residues. Germline V gene data show CDR1 as SGDLS and CDR2 as YYNGEE. The DNA of the CDR3 is TGTGCCAGCAGCGTTTCCGGGGGGTCCTACAATGAGCAGTTCTTC. Protein: CASSVSGGSYNEQFF.

The chain employs TRBV7-3 and TRBJ2-1; perhaps TRBD1 as D (6 bases). The V and J ends lost 4 bases and 10 bases respectively, with 20 bases between them. Germline V CDR1 and CDR2: SGHTA, FQGTGA. The CDR3 sequence is 15 residues long. The CDR3 sequence: CASSYGGVGAVEQFF. CDR3 in DNA: TGTGCCAGCAGCTACGGTGGCGTGGGGGCCGTGGAGCAGTTCTTC.

V usage is TRBV7-8 and J usage is TRBJ2-7; 8 nucleotides agree with TRBD1. This CDR3 region has 12 residues. Germline V gives CDR1 SGHVS, CDR2 FQNEAQ. V lost 3 bases to trimming and J lost 6 bases; unmatched junction nucleotides: 1. CDR3 amino acids: CASSLDRVEQYV. The DNA of the CDR3 is TGTGCCAGCAGCTTGGACAGGGTCGAGCAGTACGTC.

The V call is TRBV4-1, the J call TRBJ1-2, with 8 nucleotides matching TRBD1. The junction had 10 bases not matched to a gene; V was cut back by 1 base and J by 6 bases. Germline V CDR1 and CDR2: MGHRA, YSYEKL. The CDR3 has 16 residues. CDR3 sequence: CASSQGLGQGLNGYTF. CDR3 nucleotide sequence: TGCGCCAGCAGCCAAGGCTTAGGACAGGGTCTAAATGGCTACACCTTC.

The chain combines TRBV24-1 with TRBJ2-3; possible D gene TRBD2, 6 bases. The CDR3 runs 16 residues. Between the trimmed V and J ends, which lost 0 bases and 3 bases, there was a span of 12 bases. The V gene's germline CDR1 is KGHDR and CDR2 SFDVKD. The CDR3 reads CATSDLAGKATDTQYF. CDR3 nucleotides: TGTGCCACCAGTGATTTGGCGGGAAAGGCAACAGATACGCAGTATTTT.

This chain uses TRBV20-1 with TRBJ1-5, with 11 bases that match TRBD1. Losses at the gene ends were 4 bases for V and 11 bases for J; bases not matched to a gene: 7. Germline V gene data show CDR1 as DFQATT and CDR2 as SNEGSKA (reference sequence). The CDR3 totals 13 residues. The CDR3 is CSANSDRGQAQHF. The CDR3 nucleotides are TGCAGTGCTAATTCGGACAGGGGGCAGGCCCAGCATTTT.

This clonotype came up a few times. J is TRBJ2-4 and V is TRBV6-5; D is unclear. V lost 0 bases and J lost 1, with 13 bases in between. Germline CDR1 is MNHEY and CDR2 is SVGAGI. This CDR3 comprises 17 residues. CDR3 sequence (DNA): TGTGCCAGCAGTTACTCCCTCTTCTGGGTGGCCAAAAACATTCAGTACTTC. Translated: CASSYSLFWVAKNIQYF.

This clonotype was seen a handful of times. The chain links TRBV9 to TRBJ1-6; possibly TRBD1 for D (6 bases). In germline, CDR1 is SGDLS, CDR2 YYNGEE. The CDR3 spans 13 residues. V shed 0 bases and J shed 16 bases, with 14 bases lying between them. The CDR3 region is CASSVDAGEQLHF. In DNA, the CDR3 is TGTGCCAGCAGCGTAGACGCAGGGGAGCAGCTCCACTTT.

This clonotype has only a few counts. The V gene is TRBV28, the J gene TRBJ2-1; possible D gene TRBD1, 6 bases. The V end lost 7 bases, the J end lost 5 bases, and 12 bases lay between the germline ends. Per germline, CDR1 MDHEN and CDR2 SYDVKM. The CDR3 totals 13 residues. The CDR3 DNA follows: TGTGCCAGCACCCCAGGGGCTCACAATGAGCAGTTCTTC. Protein product: CASTPGAHNEQFF.

This clonotype was seen only a few times. The CDR3 DNA follows: TGTGCCAGCAGCCCAAATATGGGGAACAGGGACACCGGGGAGCTGTTTTTT. Protein sequence: CASSPNMGNRDTGELFF. The chain employs TRBV7-3 and TRBJ2-2; TRBD1 might be the D (6 bases). V lost 5 bases to trimming and J lost 3 bases, with 19 bases between them. This CDR3 is 17 amino acids long. The germline gives CDR1 SGHTA, CDR2 FQGTGA.

This clonotype came up many times. The chain is built from TRBV7-2 and TRBJ2-3; D unresolved. Germline V CDR1 and CDR2: SGHTA, FQGNSA. This CDR3 has 17 amino acids. Trimming pared 5 bases from V and 2 bases from J, leaving 20 bases between. CDR3 in DNA: TGTGCCAGCAGCCTGCAGCTTTTGGGCGGTCTCACAGATACGCAGTATTTT. Translating it yields CASSLQLLGGLTDTQYF.